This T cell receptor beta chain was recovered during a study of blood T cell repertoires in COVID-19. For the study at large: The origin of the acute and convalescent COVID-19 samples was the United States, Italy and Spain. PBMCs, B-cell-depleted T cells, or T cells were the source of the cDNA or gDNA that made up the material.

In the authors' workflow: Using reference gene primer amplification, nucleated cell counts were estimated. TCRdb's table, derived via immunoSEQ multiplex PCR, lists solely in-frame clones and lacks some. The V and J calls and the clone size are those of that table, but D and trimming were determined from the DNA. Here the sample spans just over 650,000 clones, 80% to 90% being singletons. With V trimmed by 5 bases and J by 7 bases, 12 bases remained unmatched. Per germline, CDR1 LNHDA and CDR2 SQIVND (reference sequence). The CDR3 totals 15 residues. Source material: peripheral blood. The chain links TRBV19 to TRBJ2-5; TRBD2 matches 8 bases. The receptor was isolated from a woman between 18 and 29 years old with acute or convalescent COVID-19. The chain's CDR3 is CASSSGLGVLWTQYF. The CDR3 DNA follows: TGTGCCAGTAGTTCGGGACTAGGGGTTCTTTGGACCCAGTACTTC.